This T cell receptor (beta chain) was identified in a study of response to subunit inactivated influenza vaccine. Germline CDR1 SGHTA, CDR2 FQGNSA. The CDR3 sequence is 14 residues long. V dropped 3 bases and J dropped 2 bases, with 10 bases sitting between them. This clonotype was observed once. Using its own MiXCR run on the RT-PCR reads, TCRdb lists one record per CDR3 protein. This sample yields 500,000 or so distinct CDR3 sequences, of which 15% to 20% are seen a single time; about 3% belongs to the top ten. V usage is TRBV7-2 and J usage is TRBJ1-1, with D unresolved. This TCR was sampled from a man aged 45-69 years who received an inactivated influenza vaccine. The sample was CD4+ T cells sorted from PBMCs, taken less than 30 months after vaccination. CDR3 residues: CASSFAQYNTEAFF. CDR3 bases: TGTGCCAGCAGCTTCGCTCAATACAACACTGAAGCTTTCTTT.